This T cell receptor beta chain was found in a study of identical twins. The CDR3 extends over 17 amino acids. J gave up 2 bases and V 4 bases, and 11 bases lay outside the gene matches. Germline CDR1 SGHKS, CDR2 YYEKEE (reference sequence). This clonotype came up once. The antigen remains undetermined. It was template switching that added a universal primer site, and there were unique molecular identifiers on the cDNA. TCRdb processed the 5' RACE reads anew with MiXCR; each CDR3 protein has one entry. This table holds some 900,000 distinct CDR3 sequences, roughly an eighth found once. Study findings and constraints: Model-predicted out-of-frame TCR alpha sharing fell below observed values in monozygotic twins. Out-of-frame alpha sequences common to twins exhibited an excess of low generation probability.

The sample was also reused in another study, on yellow fever vaccine responses in identical twins. That paper adds: Twins showed a vaccine T cell response that reportedly seemed partly convergent, partly personalized.

The sample consisted of PBMCs. This receptor was obtained from a woman between 18 and 30 years old in good health. The V call is TRBV5-5, the J call TRBJ2-3; 9 bases line up with TRBD1. The CDR3 protein is CASSPGQGPYYTDTQYF. In DNA form, the CDR3 reads TGTGCCAGCAGCCCGGGACAGGGACCGTACTACACAGATACGCAGTATTTT.